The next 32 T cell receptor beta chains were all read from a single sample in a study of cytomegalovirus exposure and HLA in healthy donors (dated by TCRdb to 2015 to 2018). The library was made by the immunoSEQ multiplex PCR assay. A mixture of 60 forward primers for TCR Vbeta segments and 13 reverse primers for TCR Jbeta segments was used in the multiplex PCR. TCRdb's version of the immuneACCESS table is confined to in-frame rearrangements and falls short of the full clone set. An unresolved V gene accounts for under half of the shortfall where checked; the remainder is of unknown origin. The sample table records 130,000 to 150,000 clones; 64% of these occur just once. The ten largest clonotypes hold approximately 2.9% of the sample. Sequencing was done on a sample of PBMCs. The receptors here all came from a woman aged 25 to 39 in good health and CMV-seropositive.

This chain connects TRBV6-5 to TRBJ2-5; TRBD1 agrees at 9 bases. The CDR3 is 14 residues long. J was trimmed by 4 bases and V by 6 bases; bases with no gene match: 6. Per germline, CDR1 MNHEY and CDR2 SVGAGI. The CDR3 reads CASRQQGAGETQYF. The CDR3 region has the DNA TGTGCCAGCAGGCAACAGGGGGCGGGAGAGACCCAGTACTTC.

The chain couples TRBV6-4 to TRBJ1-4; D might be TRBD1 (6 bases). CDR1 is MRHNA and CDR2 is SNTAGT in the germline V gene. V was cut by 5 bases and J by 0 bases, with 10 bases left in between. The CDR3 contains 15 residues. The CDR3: CASSPGQTTNEKLFF. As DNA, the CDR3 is TGTGCCAGCAGTCCAGGACAGACAACTAATGAAAAACTGTTTTTT.

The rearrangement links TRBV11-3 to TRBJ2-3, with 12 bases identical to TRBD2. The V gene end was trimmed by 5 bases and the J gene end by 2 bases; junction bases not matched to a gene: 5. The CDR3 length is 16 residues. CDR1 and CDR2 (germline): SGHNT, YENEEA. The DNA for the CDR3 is TGTGCCAGCAGCCCTCTAGCGGGGGGGTCCACAGATACGCAGTATTTT. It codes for CASSPLAGGSTDTQYF.

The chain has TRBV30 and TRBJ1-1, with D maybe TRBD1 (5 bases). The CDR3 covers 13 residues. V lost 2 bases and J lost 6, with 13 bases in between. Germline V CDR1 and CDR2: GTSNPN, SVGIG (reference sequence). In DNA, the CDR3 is TGTGCCTGGAGTCTCGGGGGAGAGGCTGAAGCTTTCTTT. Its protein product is CAWSLGGEAEAFF. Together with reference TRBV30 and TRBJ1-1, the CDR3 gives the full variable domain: SQTIHQWPATLVQPVGSPLSLECTVEGTSNPNLYWYRQAAGRGLQLLFYSVGIGQISSEVPQNLSASRPQDRQFILSSKKLLLSDSGFYLCAWSLGGEAEAFFGQGTRLTVV.

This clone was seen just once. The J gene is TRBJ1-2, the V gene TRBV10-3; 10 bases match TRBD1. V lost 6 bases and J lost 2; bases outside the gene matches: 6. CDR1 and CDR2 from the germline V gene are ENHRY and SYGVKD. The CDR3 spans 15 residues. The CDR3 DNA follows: TGTGCCATCAGCCTCGACAGGGGGCGAAACTATGGCTACACCTTC. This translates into CAISLDRGRNYGYTF.

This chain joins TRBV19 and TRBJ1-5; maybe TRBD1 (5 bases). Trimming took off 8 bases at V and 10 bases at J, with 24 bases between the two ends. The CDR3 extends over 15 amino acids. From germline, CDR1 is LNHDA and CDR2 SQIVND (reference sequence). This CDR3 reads CASALQDIKVGPQHF. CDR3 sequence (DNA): TGTGCCAGTGCCCTACAGGACATTAAGGTAGGACCCCAGCATTTT.

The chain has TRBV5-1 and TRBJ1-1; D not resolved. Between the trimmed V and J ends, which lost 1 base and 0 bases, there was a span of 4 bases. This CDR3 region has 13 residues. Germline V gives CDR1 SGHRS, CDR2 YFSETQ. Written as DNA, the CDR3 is TGCGCCAGCAGCTTGTCAGTGAACACTGAAGCTTTCTTT. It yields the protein CASSLSVNTEAFF.

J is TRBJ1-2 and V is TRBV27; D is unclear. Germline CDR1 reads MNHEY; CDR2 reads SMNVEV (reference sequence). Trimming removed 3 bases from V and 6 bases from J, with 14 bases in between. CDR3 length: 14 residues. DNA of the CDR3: TGTGCCAGCAGTTTGAGCGGAGTAAGGAATGGCTACACCTTC. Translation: CASSLSGVRNGYTF.

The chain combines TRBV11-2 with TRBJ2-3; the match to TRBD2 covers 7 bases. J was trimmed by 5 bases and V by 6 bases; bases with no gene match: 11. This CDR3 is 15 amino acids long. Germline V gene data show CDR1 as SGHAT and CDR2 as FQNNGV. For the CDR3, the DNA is TGTGCCAGCAGGGGCTTGGGAGCGGGAAAAGATACGCAGTATTTT. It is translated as CASRGLGAGKDTQYF.

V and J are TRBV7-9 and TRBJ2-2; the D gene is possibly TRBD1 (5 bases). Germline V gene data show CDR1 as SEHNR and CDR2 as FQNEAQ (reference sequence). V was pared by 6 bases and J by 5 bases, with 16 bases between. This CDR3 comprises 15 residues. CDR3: CASRTIERGTGELFF. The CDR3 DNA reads TGTGCCAGCAGAACTATTGAAAGGGGAACCGGGGAGCTGTTTTTT. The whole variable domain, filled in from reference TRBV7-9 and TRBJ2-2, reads DTGVSQNPRHKITKRGQNVTFRCDPISEHNRLYWYRQTLGQGPEFLTYFQNEAQLEKSRLLSDRFSAERPKGSFSTLEIQRTEQGDSAMYLCASRTIERGTGELFFGEGSRLTVL.

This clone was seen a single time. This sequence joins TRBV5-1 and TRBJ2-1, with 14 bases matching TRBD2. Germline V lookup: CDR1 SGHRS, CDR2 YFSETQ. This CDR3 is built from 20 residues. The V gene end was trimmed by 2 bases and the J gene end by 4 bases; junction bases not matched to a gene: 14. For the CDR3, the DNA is TGCGCCAGCAGCTTCCCAAATAAGACTAGCGGGAGGGTAATTTACAATGAGCAGTTCTTC. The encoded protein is CASSFPNKTSGRVIYNEQFF.

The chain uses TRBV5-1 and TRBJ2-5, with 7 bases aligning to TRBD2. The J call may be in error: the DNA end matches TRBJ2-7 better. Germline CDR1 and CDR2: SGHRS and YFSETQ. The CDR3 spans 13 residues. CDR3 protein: CASSWGGNYEQYF. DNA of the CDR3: TGCGCCAGCAGCTGGGGGGGGAACTACGAGCAGTACTTC.

The CDR3 here is CASSSGTANYGYTF. DNA of the CDR3: TGTGCCAGCAGCTCAGGGACAGCTAACTATGGCTACACCTTC. The chain uses TRBV13 and TRBJ1-2, with TRBD1 identical over 7 bases. The CDR3 covers 14 residues. V trimming: 4 bases; J trimming: 0 bases; junction bases outside the gene matches: 2. Germline V gives CDR1 PRHDT, CDR2 FYEKMQ (reference sequence).

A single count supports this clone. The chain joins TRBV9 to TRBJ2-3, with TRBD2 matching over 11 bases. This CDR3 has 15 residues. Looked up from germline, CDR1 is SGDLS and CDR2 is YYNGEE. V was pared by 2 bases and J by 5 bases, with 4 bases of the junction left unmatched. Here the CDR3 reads CASSVRLAGRDTQYF. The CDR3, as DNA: TGTGCCAGCAGCGTCCGACTAGCGGGGAGAGATACGCAGTATTTT.

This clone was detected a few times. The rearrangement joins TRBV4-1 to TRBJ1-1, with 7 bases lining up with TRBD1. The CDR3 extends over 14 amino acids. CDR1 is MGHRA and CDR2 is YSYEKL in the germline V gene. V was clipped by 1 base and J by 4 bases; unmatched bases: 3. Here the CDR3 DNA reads TGCGCCAGCAGCCAAGGACAGGGCGGCACTGAAGCTTTCTTT. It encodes CASSQGQGGTEAFF.

The CDR3 sequence: CASSYSRDRGNEKLFF. The DNA for the CDR3 is TGTGCCAGCAGCTACTCTCGGGACAGGGGAAATGAAAAACTGTTTTTT. This chain links TRBV7-9 with TRBJ1-4, with 10 bases matching TRBD1. The CDR3 loop spans 16 amino acids. CDR1 is SEHNR, CDR2 FQNEAQ, per germline (reference sequence). Trimming took 4 bases from V and 5 from J; bases not matched to a gene: 7.

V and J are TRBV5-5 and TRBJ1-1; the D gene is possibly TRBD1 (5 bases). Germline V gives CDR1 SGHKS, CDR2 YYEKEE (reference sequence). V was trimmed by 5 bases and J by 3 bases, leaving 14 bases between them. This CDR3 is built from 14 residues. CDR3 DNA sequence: TGTGCCAGCAGGCCCCGTTGGGGGGACACTGAAGCTTTCTTT. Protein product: CASRPRWGDTEAFF.

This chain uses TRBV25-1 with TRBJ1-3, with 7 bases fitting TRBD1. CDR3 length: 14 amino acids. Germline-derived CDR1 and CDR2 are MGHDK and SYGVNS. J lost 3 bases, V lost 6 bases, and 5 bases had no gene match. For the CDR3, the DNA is TGTGCCAGCAGCTGGACAGGCGGTGGAAACACCATATATTTT. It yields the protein CASSWTGGGNTIYF.

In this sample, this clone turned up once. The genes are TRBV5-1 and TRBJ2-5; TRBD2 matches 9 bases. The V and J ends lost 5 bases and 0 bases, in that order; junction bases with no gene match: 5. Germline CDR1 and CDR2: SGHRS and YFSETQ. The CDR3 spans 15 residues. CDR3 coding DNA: TGCGCCAGCAGGTATAGCGGGGGATACCAAGAGACCCAGTACTTC. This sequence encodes CASRYSGGYQETQYF.

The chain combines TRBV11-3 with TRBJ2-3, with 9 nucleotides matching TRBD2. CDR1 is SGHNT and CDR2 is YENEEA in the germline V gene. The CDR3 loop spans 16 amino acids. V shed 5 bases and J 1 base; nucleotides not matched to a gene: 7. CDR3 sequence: CASSPRLAEGTDTQYF. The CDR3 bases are TGTGCCAGCAGCCCTCGACTAGCGGAGGGCACAGATACGCAGTATTTT.

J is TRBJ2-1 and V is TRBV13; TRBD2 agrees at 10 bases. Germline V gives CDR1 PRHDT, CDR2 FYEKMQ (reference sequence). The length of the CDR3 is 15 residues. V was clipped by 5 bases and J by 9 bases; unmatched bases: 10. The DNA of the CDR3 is TGTGCCAGCAGCGTAACAGCGGGGGGGCTCTTTGAGCAGTTCTTC. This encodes CASSVTAGGLFEQFF.

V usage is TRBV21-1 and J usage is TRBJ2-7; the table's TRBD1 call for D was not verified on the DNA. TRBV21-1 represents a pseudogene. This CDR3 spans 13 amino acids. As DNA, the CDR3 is TGTGCCAGCCCGGGACAGGGGAAATACGAGCAGTACTTC. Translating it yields CASPGQGKYEQYF.

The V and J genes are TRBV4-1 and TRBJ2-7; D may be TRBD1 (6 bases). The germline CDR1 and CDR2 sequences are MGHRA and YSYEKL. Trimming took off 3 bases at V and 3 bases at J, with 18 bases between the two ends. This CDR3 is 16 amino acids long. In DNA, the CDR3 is TGCGCCAGCAGCCACCCAGGGGATTGGGGCATCTACGAGCAGTACTTC. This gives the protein CASSHPGDWGIYEQYF.

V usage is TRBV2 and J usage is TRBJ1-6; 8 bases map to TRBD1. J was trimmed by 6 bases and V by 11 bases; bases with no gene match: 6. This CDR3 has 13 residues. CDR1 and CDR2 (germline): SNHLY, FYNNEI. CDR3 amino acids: CASQGASNSPLHF. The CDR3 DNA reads TGTGCCTCTCAGGGGGCTTCTAATTCACCCCTCCACTTT.

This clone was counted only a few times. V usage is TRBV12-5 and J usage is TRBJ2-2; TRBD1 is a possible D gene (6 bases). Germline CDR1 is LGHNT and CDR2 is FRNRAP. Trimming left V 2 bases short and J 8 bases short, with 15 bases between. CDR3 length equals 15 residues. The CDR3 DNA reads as TGTGCTAGTGGTTTGTCAGGGGAATTGATGGGGGAGCTGTTTTTT. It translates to CASGLSGELMGELFF.

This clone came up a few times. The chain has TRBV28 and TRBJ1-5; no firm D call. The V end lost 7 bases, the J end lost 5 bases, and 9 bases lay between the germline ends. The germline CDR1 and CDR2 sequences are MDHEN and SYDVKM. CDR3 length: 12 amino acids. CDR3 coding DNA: TGTGCCAGCAACCTAGGAGATCAGCCCCAGCATTTT. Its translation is CASNLGDQPQHF.

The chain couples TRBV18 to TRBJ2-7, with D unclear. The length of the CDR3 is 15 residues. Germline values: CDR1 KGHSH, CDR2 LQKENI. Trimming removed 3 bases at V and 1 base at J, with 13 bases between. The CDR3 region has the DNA TGTGCCAGCTCACCGGCGGCAGACTCATCCTACGAGCAGTACTTC. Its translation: CASSPAADSSYEQYF.

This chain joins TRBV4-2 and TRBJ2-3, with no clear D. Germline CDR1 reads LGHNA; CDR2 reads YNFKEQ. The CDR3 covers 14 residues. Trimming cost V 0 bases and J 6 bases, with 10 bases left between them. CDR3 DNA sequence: TGTGCCAGCAGCCAAGATGAGTCCCTCGATACGCAGTATTTT. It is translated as CASSQDESLDTQYF.

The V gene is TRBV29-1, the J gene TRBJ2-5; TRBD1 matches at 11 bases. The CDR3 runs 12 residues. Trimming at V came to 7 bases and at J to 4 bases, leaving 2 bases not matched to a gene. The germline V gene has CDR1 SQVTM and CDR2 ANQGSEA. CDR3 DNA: TGCAGCGCGGACAGGGGGCGAGAGACCCAGTACTTC. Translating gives CSADRGRETQYF.

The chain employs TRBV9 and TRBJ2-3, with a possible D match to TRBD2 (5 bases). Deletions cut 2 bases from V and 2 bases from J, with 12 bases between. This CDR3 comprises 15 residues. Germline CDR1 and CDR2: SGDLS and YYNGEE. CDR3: CASSVLSDDTDTQYF. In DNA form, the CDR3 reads TGTGCCAGCAGCGTTCTTAGCGACGACACAGATACGCAGTATTTT. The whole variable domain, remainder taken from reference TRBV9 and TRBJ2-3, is DSGVTQTPKHLITATGQRVTLRCSPRSGDLSVYWYQQSLDQGLQFLIQYYNGEERAKGNILERFSAQQFPDLHSELNLSSLELGDSALYFCASSVLSDDTDTQYFGPGTRLTVL.

CDR3 loop: CASRNVDKFYEQYF. CDR3 coding DNA: TGCGCCAGCAGAAACGTAGATAAATTCTACGAGCAGTACTTC. The chain links TRBV5-1 to TRBJ2-7; D is ambiguous. CDR1 and CDR2 from the germline V gene are SGHRS and YFSETQ. CDR3 length: 14 residues. Trimming removed 5 bases from V and 3 bases from J, with 15 bases in between.

The CDR3 sequence is CATRAGPNYGYTF. The CDR3 DNA reads TGTGCCACCCGTGCTGGGCCGAACTATGGCTACACCTTC. The chain links TRBV27 to TRBJ1-2, with no clear D. Between the trimmed V and J ends, which lost 10 bases and 2 bases, there was a span of 14 bases. This CDR3 contains 13 residues. Germline values: CDR1 MNHEY, CDR2 SMNVEV (reference sequence).